The 17 T cell receptor beta chains below come from one sample, sequenced in a study of blood T cell repertoires in COVID-19. The assay was immunoSEQ multiplex PCR, and TCRdb's table has in-frame clones only and misses some. The sample shows about 50,000 clones, around 90% of them seen only once. Sequences were obtained from peripheral blood. The origin of the receptors is a human donor in a cohort sampled during active COVID-19.

The chain is built from TRBV4-1 and TRBJ2-3; D may be TRBD1 (6 bases). With 0 bases removed from V and 4 bases from J, the gap between germline ends came to 14 bases. Looked up from germline, CDR1 is MGHRA and CDR2 is YSYEKL. This CDR3 has 16 residues. CDR3 loop: CASSQDLQGFPDTQYF. The CDR3 nucleotides are TGCGCCAGCAGCCAAGACCTCCAGGGGTTCCCAGATACGCAGTATTTT.

This clone is a singleton in its sample. The chain has TRBV5-5 and TRBJ1-3; TRBD1 matches 8 bases. The V gene's germline CDR1 is SGHKS and CDR2 YYEKEE (reference sequence). This CDR3 has 17 amino acids. V lost 4 bases to trimming and J lost 0 bases; unmatched junction nucleotides: 9. CDR3: CASSRTGSTISGNTIYF. Written as DNA, the CDR3 is TGTGCCAGCAGCAGGACAGGGTCTACTATCTCTGGAAACACCATATATTTT.

The V and J genes are TRBV5-1 and TRBJ2-7; the match to TRBD1 covers 9 bases. V was pared by 2 bases and J by 2 bases, with 20 bases of the junction left unmatched. Germline V gives CDR1 SGHRS, CDR2 YFSETQ. The CDR3 has 20 amino acids. CDR3 in amino acids: CASSFKIPGQGNHNAYEQYF. The CDR3 DNA is TGCGCCAGCAGCTTTAAAATACCGGGACAGGGAAATCATAACGCCTACGAGCAGTACTTC.

The V gene is TRBV28, the J gene TRBJ2-7; 8 positions match TRBD2. Germline V gene lookup returns CDR1 MDHEN and CDR2 SYDVKM. Trimming cost V 7 bases and J 4 bases; bases outside gene matches: 12. The CDR3 has 15 residues. CDR3 sequence (DNA): TGTGCCAGCACCAACGGGGGGGGTATCCGGTACGAGCAGTACTTC. Amino acid sequence: CASTNGGGIRYEQYF.

This clone appeared a single time. The gene calls are TRBV5-1 and TRBJ2-7; TRBD2 might be the D (6 bases). Trimming took off 1 base at V and 0 bases at J, with 14 bases between the two ends. The germline gives CDR1 SGHRS, CDR2 YFSETQ. This CDR3 contains 16 residues. CDR3 nucleotide sequence: TGCGCCAGCAGCTTGTTGGGGGGACCTAGCTCCTACGAGCAGTACTTC. It is translated as CASSLLGGPSSYEQYF.

The chain is built from TRBV24-1 and TRBJ2-7, with TRBD2 matching over 12 bases. In germline, CDR1 is KGHDR, CDR2 SFDVKD. V was clipped by 6 bases and J by 2 bases; unmatched bases: 4. This CDR3 is 15 amino acids long. The DNA for the CDR3 is TGTGCCACCAGTCTACTAGCGGGAGGCCCCTACGAGCAGTACGTC. Translation: CATSLLAGGPYEQYV.

This chain uses TRBV11-3 with TRBJ2-1; maybe TRBD1 (6 bases). With 0 bases removed from V and 4 bases from J, the gap between germline ends came to 10 bases. This CDR3 region has 15 residues. Germline CDR1 SGHNT, CDR2 YENEEA. The CDR3 sequence: CASSLENRVYNEQFF. The CDR3 coding sequence is TGTGCCAGCAGCTTAGAGAACAGGGTTTACAATGAGCAGTTCTTC.

The CDR3: CASSQGPQGTQYF. The CDR3 nucleotides are TGTGCCAGCTCCCAAGGCCCCCAGGGGACGCAGTATTTT. The V gene is TRBV12-3 or TRBV12-4, the J gene TRBJ2-3; D might be TRBD1 (6 bases). Trimming took 8 bases from V and 9 from J, leaving 18 bases between them. This CDR3 has 13 residues.

This clone appeared a single time. The chain joins TRBV6-5 to TRBJ1-5; D perhaps matches TRBD1 (5 bases). The germline V gene encodes CDR1 MNHEY and CDR2 SVGAGI. The V end lost 5 bases, the J end lost 9 bases, and 17 bases lay between the germline ends. The CDR3 runs 14 residues. The CDR3 DNA follows: TGTGCCAGCAGTCTACAGGTGCAGGAGAGGCCCCAGCATTTT. Translated: CASSLQVQERPQHF.

This chain links TRBV5-4 with TRBJ2-7; the D gene is possibly TRBD2 (6 bases). The CDR3 length is 15 residues. Germline CDR1 reads SGHNT; CDR2 reads YYREEE (reference sequence). V lost 0 bases and J 3 bases, leaving 13 bases between the germline ends. The CDR3 bases are TGTGCCAGCAGCTTGGATGGGGGACTCAACTACGAGCAGTACGTC. Encoded protein: CASSLDGGLNYEQYV.

V gene TRBV5-1 combines with J gene TRBJ2-3; maybe TRBD2 (7 bases). The CDR3 loop spans 14 amino acids. V lost 3 bases and J 6 bases, leaving 14 bases between the germline ends. Germline CDR1 reads SGHRS; CDR2 reads YFSETQ. CDR3 coding DNA: TGCGCCAGCAGCTCAGAGGGGGGGCCCGATACGCAGTATTTT. This translates into CASSSEGGPDTQYF.

The V and J genes are TRBV7-6 and TRBJ2-5; no clear D gene. The CDR3 spans 13 residues. Germline V gene data show CDR1 as SGHVS and CDR2 as FNYEAQ. V was clipped by 3 bases and J by 5 bases, with 10 bases between them. The CDR3 DNA sequence: TGTGCCAGCAGCTTCAGATTCGGGGAGACCCAGTACTTC. Amino acid sequence: CASSFRFGETQYF. The complete variable domain, with remaining parts taken from reference TRBV7-6 and TRBJ2-5, reads GAGVSQSPRYKVTKRGQDVALRCDPISGHVSLYWYRQALGQGPEFLTYFNYEAQQDKSGLPNDRFSAERPEGSISTLTIQRTEQRDSAMYRCASSFRFGETQYFGPGTRLLVL.

V and J are TRBV7-6 and TRBJ2-3; possible D gene TRBD1, 5 bases. Trimming took off 2 bases at V and 0 bases at J, with 6 bases between the two ends. Germline CDR1 SGHVS, CDR2 FNYEAQ. The CDR3 is 14 amino acids. The CDR3 DNA follows: TGTGCCAGCAGCTTACGACAGAGCACAGATACGCAGTATTTT. Its translation: CASSLRQSTDTQYF. Based on the CDR3 plus reference TRBV7-6 and TRBJ2-3, the full variable domain is GAGVSQSPRYKVTKRGQDVALRCDPISGHVSLYWYRQALGQGPEFLTYFNYEAQQDKSGLPNDRFSAERPEGSISTLTIQRTEQRDSAMYRCASSLRQSTDTQYFGPGTRLTVL.

This clone was seen only a few times. The CDR3 DNA follows: TGTGCCAGCAGTCTGGGCAGGGGCAATCAGCCCCAGCATTTT. As protein: CASSLGRGNQPQHF. V gene TRBV3-1 (or the pseudogene TRBV3-2) combines with J gene TRBJ1-5, with D possibly TRBD1 on 5 matching bases. Germline CDR1 is LGHDT and CDR2 is YNNKEL (reference sequence). The V and J ends lost 6 bases and 2 bases respectively, with 11 bases between them. The CDR3 totals 14 residues.

This clone is a singleton in its sample. The gene calls are TRBV6-5 and TRBJ1-2; no definite D call. Germline V gene sequence: CDR1 MNHEY, CDR2 SVGAGI. The CDR3 covers 15 residues. V shed 6 bases and J shed 5 bases, with 19 bases lying between them. For the CDR3, the DNA is TGTGCCAGCAGCCCGTCGGGGAGCCGGCTTTATGGCTACACCTTC. Residues: CASSPSGSRLYGYTF.

The J gene is TRBJ2-3, the V gene TRBV19; D ambiguous. The V gene's germline CDR1 is LNHDA and CDR2 SQIVND (reference sequence). This CDR3 comprises 14 residues. Trimming took off 3 bases at V and 9 bases at J, with 16 bases between the two ends. The CDR3 reads CASSMRLSQPTQYF. CDR3 bases: TGTGCCAGTAGTATGCGACTGTCGCAACCGACGCAGTATTTT. Full variable domain (missing parts from reference TRBV19 and TRBJ2-3): DGGITQSPKYLFRKEGQNVTLSCEQNLNHDAMYWYRQDPGQGLRLIYYSQIVNDFQKGDIAEGYSVSREKKESFPLTVTSAQKNPTAFYLCASSMRLSQPTQYFGPGTRLTVL.

This chain uses TRBV11-2 with TRBJ2-2; 16 bases are shared with TRBD2. This CDR3 contains 19 residues. V lost 6 bases to trimming and J lost 0 bases; unmatched junction nucleotides: 7. Germline values: CDR1 SGHAT, CDR2 FQNNGV. The CDR3 sequence is CASRPGLAGGETNTGELFF. Written as DNA, the CDR3 is TGTGCCAGCAGACCGGGACTAGCGGGAGGGGAGACGAACACCGGGGAGCTGTTTTTT.